A selection of T cell receptor beta chains follows, all from one sample in a study of tumor-infiltrating lymphocytes in oesophageal squamous cell carcinoma. Each CDR3 protein gets one entry after TCRdb re-called the PCR reads with MiXCR. The sample lists over 15,000 distinct CDR3 sequences, about 50% occurring once. Sequenced sample: esophageal tumor tissue. These receptors were obtained from a female donor with esophageal squamous cell carcinoma. The CDR3 runs from the conserved cysteine through the conserved F or W.

V	J	CDR3
TRBV18	TRBJ2-7	CASSPKTYEQYF
TRBV7-2	TRBJ2-5	CASSLAGTSGQETQYF
TRBV7-9	TRBJ1-1	CASSFEVPAVEAFF
TRBV7-6	TRBJ2-2	CASSLYGTGGSGELFF
TRBV7-4	TRBJ2-1	CASSRGLAGYNEQFF
TRBV7-2	TRBJ2-5	CASSLGGGGAGETQYF
TRBV6-6	-	CASSYVGPAYRNEQFF
TRBV4-3	-	CASSQRTNYEQYF
TRBV7-2	TRBJ1-4	CASSIGHVATNEKLFF
TRBV7-6	TRBJ2-1	CASSFQSYNEQFF
TRBV7-3	-	CASSLQGFEQYF
TRBV7-3	TRBJ1-1	CASSLKNGEAEAFF
TRBV7-3	-	CASIQTGTEGAGYTF
TRBV7-2	TRBJ2-1	CASSQTSGPMDEQFF
TRBV7-2	TRBJ1-2	CASSLSGGLSNYGYTF
TRBV7-2	-	CASSHHPGLAGGETQYF
TRBV4-1	TRBJ1-1	CASSQAVSIGVTEAFF
TRBV27	TRBJ2-3	CASSSGLAGGTDTQYF
TRBV6-1	TRBJ2-1	CASSAGPGSYNEQFF
TRBV20-1	-	CSAREQGGGKNIQYF
TRBV18	TRBJ2-6	CASSPQFGLGANVLTF
TRBV18	TRBJ2-3	CASSPLPGTGRNGAIGELYF
TRBV6-1	TRBJ2-1	CASSYTSGGVNEQFF
TRBV7-3	TRBJ2-5	CASSREYQETQYF
TRBV5-4	TRBJ2-1	CASSLAEGRYNEQFF
TRBV7-6	TRBJ2-1	CASSPTSYDEQFF